This T cell receptor (beta chain) was profiled in a study of immune cell composition in non-small cell lung cancer. The study's findings and limits: Overall clonality, unlike maximal tumour-associated clone frequency, did not predict TIL reactivity. Tumour-reactive clones were not shown to match dominant in vivo tumour clones. Squamous carcinomas (approximately 80%) more often had tumour-associated clones >0.5% than adenocarcinomas (roughly 33%).

To note about this clone: What it binds is not known.

J lost 3 bases, V lost 4 bases, and 3 bases had no gene match. This CDR3 has 13 amino acids. Germline lookup yields CDR1 LGHNA and CDR2 YSLEER. The data were produced by immunoSEQ multiplex PCR, yet TCRdb's version contains in-frame clones alone and is incomplete. The sample records about 6,600 clones, 82% being singletons. Normal lung was taken at the farthest possible site, at least 3 cm from tumour. The receptor comes from a human donor with non-small cell lung cancer. The chain uses TRBV4-3 and TRBJ2-7, with TRBD1 matching over 7 bases. The sequenced sample consisted of non-adjacent lung tissue. Here the CDR3 reads CASSPRQGYEQYF. In nucleotides, the CDR3 is TGCGCCAGCAGCCCGAGACAGGGCTACGAGCAGTACTTC.